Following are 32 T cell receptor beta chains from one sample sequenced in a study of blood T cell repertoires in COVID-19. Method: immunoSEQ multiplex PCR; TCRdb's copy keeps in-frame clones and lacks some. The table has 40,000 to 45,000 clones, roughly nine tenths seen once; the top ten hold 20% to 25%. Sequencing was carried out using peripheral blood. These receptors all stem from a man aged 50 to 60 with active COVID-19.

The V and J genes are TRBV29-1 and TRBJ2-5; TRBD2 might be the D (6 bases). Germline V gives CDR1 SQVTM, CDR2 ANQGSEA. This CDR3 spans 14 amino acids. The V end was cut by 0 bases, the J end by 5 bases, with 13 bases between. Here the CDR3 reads CSVEESGEGETQYF. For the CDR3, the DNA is TGCAGCGTTGAAGAATCGGGAGAAGGGGAGACCCAGTACTTC.

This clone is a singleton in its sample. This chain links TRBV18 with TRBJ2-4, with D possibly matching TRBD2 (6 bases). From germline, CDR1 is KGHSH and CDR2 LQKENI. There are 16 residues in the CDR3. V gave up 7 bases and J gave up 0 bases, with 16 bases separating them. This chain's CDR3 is CASWGSGASAKNIQYF. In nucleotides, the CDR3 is TGTGCCAGCTGGGGTAGCGGAGCCTCAGCCAAAAACATTCAGTACTTC. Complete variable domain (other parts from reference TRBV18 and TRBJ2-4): NAGVMQNPRHLVRRRGQEARLRCSPMKGHSHVYWYRQLPEEGLKFMVYLQKENIIDESGMPKERFSAEFPKEGPSILRIQQVVRGDSAAYFCASWGSGASAKNIQYFGAGTRLSVL.

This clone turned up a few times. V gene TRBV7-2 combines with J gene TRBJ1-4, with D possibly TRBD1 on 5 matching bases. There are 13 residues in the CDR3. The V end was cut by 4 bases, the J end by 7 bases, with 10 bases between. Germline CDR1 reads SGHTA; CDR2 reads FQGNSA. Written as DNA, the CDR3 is TGTGCCAGCAGCTCCTGGGGCCGTGAAAAACTGTTTTTT. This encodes CASSSWGREKLFF.

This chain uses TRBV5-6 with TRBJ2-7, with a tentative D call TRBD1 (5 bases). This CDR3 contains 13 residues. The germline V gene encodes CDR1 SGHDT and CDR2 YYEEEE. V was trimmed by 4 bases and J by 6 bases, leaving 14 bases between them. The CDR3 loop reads CASSQTQGSEQYF. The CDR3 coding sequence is TGTGCCAGCAGCCAAACCCAGGGATCCGAGCAGTACTTC. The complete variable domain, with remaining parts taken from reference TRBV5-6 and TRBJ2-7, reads DAGVTQSPTHLIKTRGQQVTLRCSPKSGHDTVSWYQQALGQGPQFIFQYYEEEERQRGNFPDRFSGHQFPNYSSELNVNALLLGDSALYLCASSQTQGSEQYFGPGTRLTVT.

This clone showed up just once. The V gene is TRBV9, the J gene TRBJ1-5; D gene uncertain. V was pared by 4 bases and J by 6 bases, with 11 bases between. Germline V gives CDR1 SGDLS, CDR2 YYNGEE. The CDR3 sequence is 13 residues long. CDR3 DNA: TGTGCCAGCAGCCCCGCCCGGAGTCAGCCCCAGCATTTT. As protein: CASSPARSQPQHF.

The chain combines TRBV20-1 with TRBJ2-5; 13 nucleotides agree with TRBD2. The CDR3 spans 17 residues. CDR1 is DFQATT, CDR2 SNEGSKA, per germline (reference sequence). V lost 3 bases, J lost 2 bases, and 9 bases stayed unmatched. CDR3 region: CSASPGLAGPTQETQYF. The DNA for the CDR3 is TGCAGTGCTAGTCCGGGACTAGCGGGACCGACACAAGAGACCCAGTACTTC.

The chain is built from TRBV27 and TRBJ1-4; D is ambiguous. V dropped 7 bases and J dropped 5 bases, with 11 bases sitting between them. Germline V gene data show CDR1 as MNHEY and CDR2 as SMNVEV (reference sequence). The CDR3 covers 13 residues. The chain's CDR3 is CASKPTGNEKLFF. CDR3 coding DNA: TGTGCCAGCAAACCGACGGGGAATGAAAAACTGTTTTTT.

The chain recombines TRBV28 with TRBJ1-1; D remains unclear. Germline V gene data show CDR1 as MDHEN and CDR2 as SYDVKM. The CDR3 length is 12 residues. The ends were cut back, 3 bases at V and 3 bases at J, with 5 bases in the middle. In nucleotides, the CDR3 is TGTGCCAGCAGTTTGAGAGACACTGAAGCTTTCTTT. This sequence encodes CASSLRDTEAFF.

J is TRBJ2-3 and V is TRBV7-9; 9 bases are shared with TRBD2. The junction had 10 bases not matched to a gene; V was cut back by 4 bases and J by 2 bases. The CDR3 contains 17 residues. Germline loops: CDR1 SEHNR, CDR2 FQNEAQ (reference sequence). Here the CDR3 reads CASSWVLAGEYTDTQYF. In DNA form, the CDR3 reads TGTGCCAGCAGCTGGGTTTTAGCGGGAGAGTACACAGATACGCAGTATTTT.

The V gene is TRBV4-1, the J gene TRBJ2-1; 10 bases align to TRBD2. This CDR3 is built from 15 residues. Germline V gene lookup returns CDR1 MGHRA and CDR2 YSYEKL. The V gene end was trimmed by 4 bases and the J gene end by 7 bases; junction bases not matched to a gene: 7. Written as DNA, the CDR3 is TGCGCCAGCAGCCGGGAGCCTAGCGGGAGAAATGAGCAGTTCTTC. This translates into CASSREPSGRNEQFF.

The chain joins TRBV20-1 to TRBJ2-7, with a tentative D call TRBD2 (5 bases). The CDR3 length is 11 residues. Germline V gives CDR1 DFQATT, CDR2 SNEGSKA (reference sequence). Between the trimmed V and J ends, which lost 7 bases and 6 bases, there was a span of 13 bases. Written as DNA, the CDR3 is TGCAGTGGAGGAGGACTTGGCGAGCAGTACTTC. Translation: CSGGGLGEQYF.

The CDR3 bases are TGTGCCAGCAGCTTGCTAGCGCCTTACACCGGGGAGCTGTTTTTT. Translated, it gives CASSLLAPYTGELFF. The chain couples TRBV5-4 to TRBJ2-2; a weak D match, TRBD2 (6 bases). Germline V CDR1 and CDR2: SGHNT, YYREEE (reference sequence). Between the trimmed V and J ends, which lost 1 base and 3 bases, there was a span of 10 bases. The CDR3 has 15 residues. Together with reference TRBV5-4 and TRBJ2-2, the CDR3 gives the full variable domain: ETGVTQSPTHLIKTRGQQVTLRCSSQSGHNTVSWYQQALGQGPQFIFQYYREEENGRGNFPPRFSGLQFPNYSSELNVNALELDDSALYLCASSLLAPYTGELFFGEGSRLTVL.

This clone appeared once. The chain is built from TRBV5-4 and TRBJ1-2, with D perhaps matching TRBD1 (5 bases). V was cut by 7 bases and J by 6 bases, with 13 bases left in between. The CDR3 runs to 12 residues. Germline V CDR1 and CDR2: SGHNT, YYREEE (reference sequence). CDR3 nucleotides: TGTGCCAGCTTCTCCCGGGGGGATGGCTACACCTTC. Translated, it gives CASFSRGDGYTF.

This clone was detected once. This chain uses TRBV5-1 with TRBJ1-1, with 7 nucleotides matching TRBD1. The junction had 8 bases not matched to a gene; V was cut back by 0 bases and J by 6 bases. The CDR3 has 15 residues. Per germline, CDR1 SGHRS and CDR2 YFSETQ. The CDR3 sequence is CASSLGQGAASEAFF. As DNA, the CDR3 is TGCGCCAGCAGCTTGGGACAGGGTGCAGCCTCTGAAGCTTTCTTT.

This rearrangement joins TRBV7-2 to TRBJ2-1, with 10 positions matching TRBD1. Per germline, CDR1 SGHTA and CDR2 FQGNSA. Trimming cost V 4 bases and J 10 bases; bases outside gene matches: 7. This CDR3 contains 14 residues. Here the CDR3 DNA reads TGTGCCAGCAGCTCAAGGGACAGGGGAAGGGAGCAGTTCTTC. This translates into CASSSRDRGREQFF.

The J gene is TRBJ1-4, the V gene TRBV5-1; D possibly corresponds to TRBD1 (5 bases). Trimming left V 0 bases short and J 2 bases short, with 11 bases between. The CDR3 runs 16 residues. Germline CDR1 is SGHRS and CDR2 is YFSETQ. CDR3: CASSLAGVRTNEKLFF. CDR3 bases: TGCGCCAGCAGCTTGGCGGGGGTGAGGACTAATGAAAAACTGTTTTTT.

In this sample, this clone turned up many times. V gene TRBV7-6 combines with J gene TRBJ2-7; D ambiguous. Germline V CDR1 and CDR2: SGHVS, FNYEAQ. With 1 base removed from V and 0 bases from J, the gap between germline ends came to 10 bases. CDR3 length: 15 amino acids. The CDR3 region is CASSLGLYSSYEQYF. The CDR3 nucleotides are TGTGCCAGCAGCTTAGGCCTCTACAGCTCCTACGAGCAGTACTTC.

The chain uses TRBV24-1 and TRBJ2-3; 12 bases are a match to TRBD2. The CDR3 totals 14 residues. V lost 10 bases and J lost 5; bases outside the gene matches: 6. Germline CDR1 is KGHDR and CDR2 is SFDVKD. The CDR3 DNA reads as TGTGCCACAGCGACTAGCGGGAGTGTAGATACGCAGTATTTT. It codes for CATATSGSVDTQYF.

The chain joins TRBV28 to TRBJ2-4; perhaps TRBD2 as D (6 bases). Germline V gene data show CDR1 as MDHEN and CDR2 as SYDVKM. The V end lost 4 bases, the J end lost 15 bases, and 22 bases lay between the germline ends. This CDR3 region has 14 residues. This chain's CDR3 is CASSSGTLAGHWYF. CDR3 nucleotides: TGTGCCAGCAGTTCCGGGACTCTGGCGGGGCACTGGTACTTC.

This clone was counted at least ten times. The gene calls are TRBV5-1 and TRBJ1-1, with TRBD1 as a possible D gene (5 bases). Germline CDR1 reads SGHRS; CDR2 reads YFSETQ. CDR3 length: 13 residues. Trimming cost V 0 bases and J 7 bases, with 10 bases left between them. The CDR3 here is CASSLDWGDEAFF. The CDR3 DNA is TGCGCCAGCAGCTTGGATTGGGGGGATGAAGCTTTCTTT.

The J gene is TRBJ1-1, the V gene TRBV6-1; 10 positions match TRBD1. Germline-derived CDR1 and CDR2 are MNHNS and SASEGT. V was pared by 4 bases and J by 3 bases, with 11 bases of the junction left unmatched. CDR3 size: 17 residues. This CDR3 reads CASSGQGAFRRDTEAFF. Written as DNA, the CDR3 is TGTGCCAGCAGTGGACAGGGGGCATTTAGAAGAGACACTGAAGCTTTCTTT.

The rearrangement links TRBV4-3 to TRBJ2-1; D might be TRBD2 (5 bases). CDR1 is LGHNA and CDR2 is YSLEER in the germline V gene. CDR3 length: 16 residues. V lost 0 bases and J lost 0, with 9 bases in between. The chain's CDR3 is CASSQDRRGSYNEQFF. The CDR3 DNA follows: TGCGCCAGCAGCCAAGATCGCCGGGGCTCCTACAATGAGCAGTTCTTC.

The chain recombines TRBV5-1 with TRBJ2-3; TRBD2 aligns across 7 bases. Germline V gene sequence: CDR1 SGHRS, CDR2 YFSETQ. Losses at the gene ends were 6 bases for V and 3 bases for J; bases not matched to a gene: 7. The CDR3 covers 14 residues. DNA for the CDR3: TGCGCCAGCACTATCTCCGGGGGGACAGATACGCAGTATTTT. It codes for CASTISGGTDTQYF.

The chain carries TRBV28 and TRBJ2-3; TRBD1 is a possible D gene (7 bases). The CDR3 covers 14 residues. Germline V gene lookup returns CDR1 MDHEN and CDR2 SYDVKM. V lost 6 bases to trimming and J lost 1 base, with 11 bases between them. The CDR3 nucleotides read TGTGCCAGCAGCCCCAGGGGGGGCACAGATACGCAGTATTTT. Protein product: CASSPRGGTDTQYF.

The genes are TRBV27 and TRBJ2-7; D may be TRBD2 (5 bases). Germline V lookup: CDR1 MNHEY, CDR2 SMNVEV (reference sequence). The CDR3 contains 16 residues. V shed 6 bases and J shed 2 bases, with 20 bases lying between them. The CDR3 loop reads CASSSGGRVIPYEQYF. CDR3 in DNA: TGTGCCAGCAGCTCAGGCGGGCGGGTTATCCCCTACGAGCAGTACTTC.

This CDR3 is CASSESWNTGELFF. CDR3 sequence (DNA): TGTGCCAGCAGTGAATCTTGGAACACCGGGGAGCTGTTTTTT. The J gene is TRBJ2-2, the V gene TRBV2; D not resolved. Trimming pared 2 bases from V and 1 base from J, leaving 5 bases between. CDR1 is SNHLY and CDR2 is FYNNEI in the germline V gene. The CDR3 runs to 14 residues.

The CDR3: CASSGPAGETQYF. The CDR3 region has the DNA TGTGCCAGCAGCGGGCCAGCGGGAGAGACCCAGTACTTC. The chain joins TRBV2 to TRBJ2-5, with TRBD2 as a possible D gene (6 bases). V lost 6 bases, J lost 4 bases, and 12 bases lay in between. CDR1 SNHLY and CDR2 FYNNEI come from the germline V gene. The CDR3 runs to 13 residues.

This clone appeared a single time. The CDR3 region has the DNA TGTGCCTGGAGTGAGGCAGCGGAGCAGCCCCAGCATTTT. The encoded protein is CAWSEAAEQPQHF. The rearrangement uses TRBV30 and TRBJ1-5; unclear D gene. The V gene's germline CDR1 is GTSNPN and CDR2 SVGIG (reference sequence). This CDR3 has 13 residues. Trimming cost V 1 base and J 7 bases, with 11 bases left between them.

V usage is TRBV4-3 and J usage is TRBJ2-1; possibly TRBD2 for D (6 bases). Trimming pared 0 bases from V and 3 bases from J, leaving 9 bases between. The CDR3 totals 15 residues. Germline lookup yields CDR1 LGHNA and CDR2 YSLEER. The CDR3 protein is CASSQEGLLYNEQFF. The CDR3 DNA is TGCGCCAGCAGCCAAGAGGGACTTCTCTACAATGAGCAGTTCTTC.

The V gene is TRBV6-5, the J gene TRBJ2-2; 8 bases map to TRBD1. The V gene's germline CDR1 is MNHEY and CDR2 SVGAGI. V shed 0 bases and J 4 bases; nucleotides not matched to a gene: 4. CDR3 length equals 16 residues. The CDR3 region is CASSYSAGGGTGELFF. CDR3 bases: TGTGCCAGCAGTTACTCCGCAGGGGGCGGCACCGGGGAGCTGTTTTTT.

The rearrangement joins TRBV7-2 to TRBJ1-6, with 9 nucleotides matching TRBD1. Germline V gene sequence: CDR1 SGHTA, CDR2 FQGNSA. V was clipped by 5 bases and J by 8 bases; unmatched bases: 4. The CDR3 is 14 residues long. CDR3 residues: CASSRDRDDSPLHF. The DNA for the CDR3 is TGTGCCAGCAGCCGGGACAGGGACGATTCACCCCTCCACTTT.

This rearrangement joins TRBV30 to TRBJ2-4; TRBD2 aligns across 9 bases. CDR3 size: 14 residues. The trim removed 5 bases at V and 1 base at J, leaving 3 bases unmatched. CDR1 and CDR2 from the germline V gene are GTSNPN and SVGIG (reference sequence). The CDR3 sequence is CAWGSGGAKNIQYF. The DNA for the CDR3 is TGTGCCTGGGGAAGCGGGGGGGCCAAAAACATTCAGTACTTC.